This entry concerns a single T cell receptor beta chain. Its antigen is not yet known. Per-nucleotide qualities are absent, and no much larger clonotype sits a single base away. From its cysteine to its phenylalanine, the CDR3 spans 14 amino acids. Only the CDR3 region is kept as DNA, spanning 42 bases read in frame from base 1. According to the germline V gene, CDR1 reads SGHRS and CDR2 reads YFSETQ. V has 4 bases trimmed and J has 2 bases trimmed; junction bases matching no gene number 1. The source of the sample is a study of cytomegalovirus exposure and HLA in healthy donors (dated by TCRdb to 2017 to 2019). Notes on the research overall: An earlier analysis of under 600 of the donors reported about 290 Gb of sequence data and 117 million unique TCR beta sequences from about 180 million T cells. A separate validation cohort of more than 100 different subjects was used in addition to the roughly 700-subject first cohort. Using immunosequencing, the study profiled T cell repertoires from 500 to 800 subjects and related those repertoires to cytomegalovirus serostatus. Donor age, sex, ethnicity and CMV serostatus were collected together with the repertoire data. Among about 400 genotyped donors of the cohort, an average of roughly 230,000 unique TCR beta nucleotide sequences was sequenced per donor, of which about 19% were non-productive. An early release that covered some 640 HLA-typed donors contained 250 to 350 gigabases of sequencing data and about 84 million unique TCR sequences. All discovery cohort repertoires had been generated using a single sequencing platform. In a later genetic analysis, genome-wide SNP genotypes for about 55% of the 666 donors were used, and that subset was treated as a discovery cohort. The genetic ancestry cluster associated with self-reported Caucasian donors included about 84% of the roughly 360 genotyped donors. The number of donors typed differed by locus, with about 629-630 for A, B, C, DRB1 and DQB1, 522 for DQA1, some 570 for DPA1, and about 450 for DPB1. The study aimed to test whether signatures of past pathogen exposure could be identified by cataloging public T cell receptors. To study patterns of TCR occurrence, a later analysis re-analyzed previously published TCR beta repertoires from around 700 donors and added high-resolution HLA genotyping. The study combined high-throughput TCR immunosequencing, statistical association of individual TCRs with disease status, and machine learning to predict cytomegalovirus infection status. Four to six DR-DQ haplotypes were handled as single units for association and clustering, since linkage in the cohort was strong. An earlier analysis of 587 of the donors applied high-throughput TCR beta sequencing to assess whether each TCR beta V gene segment acted as functional or pseudogenic. In the later analysis, no new phenotypic data were used to find candidate immune exposures; instead, reliance was placed on TCR beta sequences and their occurrence across donors. HLA typing covered class I and class II loci at four-digit resolution. Results the study describes overall, beyond this receptor: In an earlier analysis of fewer than 750 of the donors, most TCR beta V segments were observed in productive rearrangements about 90% or about 30% of the time, broadly matching IMGT annotations. Correlated functional status among segregating V segments might reflect linkage disequilibrium, but an unknown experimental factor could not be ruled out. In vitro tests confirmed that a few of the cytomegalovirus-associated TCR beta chains recognize cytomegalovirus antigens. A total of 150 or so TCR beta chains were listed by the study as associated with cytomegalovirus. A group of highly shared sequence variants was considered likely to be a technical artifact of the sequencing pipeline. A further reported finding was that TCR beta sequences accurately predicted the HLA-A and HLA-B alleles for most subjects in the first cohort. A later genetic analysis reported fewer N-insertions in productive TCRs among donors in an Asian-associated ancestry cluster than the approximately 670-donor mean. A later analysis found that HLA-associated TCR beta chains were more clonally expanded and had lower generation probabilities than equally common non-associated chains. Because HLA typing was missing for some donors at each locus, association tests included only the typed subset. In a later analysis, the rate of TCR association differed among HLA loci, with DRB1 alleles having the most associated TCRs and HLA-C alleles having the fewest. Presence/absence analyses assumed roughly uniform sequencing depth across donors, an assumption that may not hold. Assigning TCR associations to individual alleles was difficult when HLA alleles, especially DR and DQ, strongly co-occurred. At a false discovery rate of 0.05, a later analysis linked 16,951 TCR beta sequences to specific HLA alleles. CMV serostatus was the only immune exposure information available for the cohort. Across donors, most TCR sequences were observed very rarely, whereas some public TCRs were present in many individuals. Some 16 rarely observed V segments, including chromosome 9 orphons, were excluded from the earlier analysis of 550 to 700 of the donors because counts were too low. In a later genetic analysis, a missense DCLRE1C variant was associated with V-gene and J-gene trimming of TCR beta chains, and the association was replicated in an independent cohort. Some IMGT-functional V segments, including TRBV6-2 and TRBV6-3, could not be distinguished by the 87-base-pair reads and were therefore excluded. According to a later analysis, parvovirus B19, influenza, CMV and Epstein-Barr virus appeared linked to several top co-occurrence clusters. It was suggested by the authors that the approach could potentially be generalized to other disease states and immunological phenotypes. The cohort was sequenced for TCR beta chains only, and without alpha or paired-chain data the features that could be detected were limited. The classifier was reported to diagnose cytomegalovirus status with high specificity and sensitivity in both the original cohort and the validation cohort. In a later analysis, most CMV-associated TCR beta chains were found to appear HLA-restricted, with HLA associations seemingly driven largely by CMV exposure.

Libraries were made using the immunoSEQ multiplex PCR assay. For the multiplex PCR, a mixture combining 60 forward primers for TCR Vbeta segments and 13 reverse primers for TCR Jbeta segments was used. The CDR3 region of rearranged TCR beta genes was amplified from genomic DNA with a multiplex PCR assay. Amplified TCR beta libraries were sequenced as 87-base-pair reads on the Illumina HiSeq System. Per the authors' processing: In a later analysis, approximately 74 million unique TCR beta chains were counted across the roughly 670 repertoires, and approximately 9.9 million of these chains were shared by at least two donors. To remove PCR and sequencing errors, raw reads were error-corrected and collapsed into unique sequences using a nearest-neighbor algorithm that merged closely related sequences. CDR3 sequences were aligned to IMGT reference sequences to assign V, D and J gene segments. For a sequence to be retained, a match of at least six nucleotides to both a V gene segment and a J gene segment was required. A rearrangement counted as productive if the CDR3 had no stop codons and remained in frame with V and J, and every other rearrangement counted as non-productive. Following IMGT convention, CDR3 was defined as the stretch from the second conserved V-encoded cysteine up to the conserved J-encoded phenylalanine. The earlier analysis of fewer than 750 of the donors excluded sequences that lacked an unambiguous match to a single V gene segment. In an earlier analysis of approximately 610 of the donors, V segments were called functional above 56.7% productive rearrangements and were called segregating when the between-donor standard deviation exceeded 5%. A statistical classification framework was built for diagnosing cytomegalovirus status from the catalog of TCR beta chain sequences. In a later analysis, V and J genes were assigned by comparing TCR nucleotide sequences against IMGT/GENE-DB human TR gene sequences. The TCRdist pipeline was used in a later analysis to assign CDR3 sequences and most-parsimonious VDJ recombination scenarios. In a later analysis, each TCR beta chain was defined by its CDR3 amino acid sequence together with its V-gene family, and reads without a unique V-gene family were excluded. To address suspected cross-contamination and a sequencing artifact, a later analysis removed a few hundred highly shared, low-generation-probability nucleotide sequences. In a later analysis, a clonal expansion index for each public chain was calculated from normalized within-repertoire ranks of inferred template counts. In a later analysis, generation probabilities were computed with a VDJ recombination model fitted to out-of-frame rearrangements, and the resulting probabilities were checked against IGoR. In a later analysis, hypergeometric tests were used to score TCR-TCR, TCR-HLA and TCR-CMV co-occurrence, with a repertoire-size bias correction applied to TCR pairs. False discovery rates were estimated in a later analysis by permuting HLA or CMV assignments 20 times. In a later analysis, co-occurring TCRs were grouped using DBSCAN, with TCRdist sequence similarity added in when clustering inside HLA-allele-positive subsets. Co-occurrence clustering excluded repertoires with fewer than 30,000 or more than 120,000 public chains, plus five with anomalous nucleotide sharing. Entries here come from immuneACCESS through TCRdb and include only in-frame sequences with V and J called. Some clones fail to appear in such tables; in the studies checked, an unresolved V gene covers under half of the shortfall, and the cause of the remainder is unknown. That table is the source of V, J and clone size, and D and trimming were worked out from the DNA. Present in this sample are some 30,000 clones, 40% to 50% of which were seen just once. Clones ranked in the top ten supply roughly 2% of the sample.

The cohort consisted of some 670 healthy bone marrow donors. All cohort members were sampled while nominally healthy, although unrecorded immune exposures were likely present. The donor tested CMV seronegative, placing the donor among the roughly 350 seronegative members of the cohort. A peripheral blood sample was provided by each donor, and peripheral blood mononuclear cells were used for TCR beta sequencing. Genomic DNA was extracted from the blood cell samples with the Qiagen DNeasy Blood Extraction Kit. This clonotype originated in a woman aged 45-59 years in good health and CMV-seronegative. The sequenced sample consisted of PBMCs. The chain is made from TRBV5-1 and TRBJ2-1; 9 junctional bases match TRBD2. The DNA sequence reads TGCGCCAGCAGCGGCGGGAGGGCCTACAATGAGCAGTTCTTC. Its coded protein is CASSGGRAYNEQFF.